A selection of T cell receptor beta chains follows, all from one sample in a study of T-cell reconstitution after alpha-beta-depleted transplantation in children. TCRdb used MiXCR to reprocess the PCR reads, holding one entry per CDR3 protein. The data hold tens of thousands of distinct CDR3 sequences, with around 53% observed a single time. This material consisted of peripheral blood, taken before TCRalphabeta/CD19-depleted stem cell transplant. The receptor set was obtained from a boy under three years old with SCID, due to receive a stem cell transplant. Both conserved end residues are part of each CDR3. D genes are given only for firm matches. Not every row has a clone size; where given, it reads once, few, many or a size class.

>TRBD1|TRBV20-1|few|TRBJ1-5
CSARDGGQGAGGNQPQHF
TGCAGTGCTAGAGATGGGGGACAGGGGGCCGGTGGCAATCAGCCCCAGCATTTT
>-|TRBV6-2/TRBV6-3|few|TRBJ1-1
CASSYGYTEAFF
TGTGCCAGCAGTTATGGTTACACTGAAGCTTTCTTT
>-|TRBV7-3|many|TRBJ2-1
CASSLRAISSDEQFF
TGTGCCAGCAGCTTAAGGGCTATCTCATCCGATGAGCAGTTCTTC
>TRBD2|TRBV7-6|few|TRBJ2-7
CASSPGTSGGFYEQYF
TGTGCCAGCAGCCCCGGGACTAGCGGGGGGTTTTACGAGCAGTACTTC
>-|TRBV27|once|TRBJ1-1
CASSLLSRDGNTEAFF
TGTGCCAGCAGTTTATTGAGCCGGGACGGGAACACTGAAGCTTTCTTT
>-|TRBV27|-|TRBJ2-7
CASSPTLRGEQSF
TGTGCCAGTTCACCTACCCTGAGGGGCGAGCAGTCCTTC
>-|TRBV20-1|-|TRBJ1-1
CSASELTGTTEAFF
TGCAGTGCTAGTGAGCTTACAGGGACGACTGAAGCTTTCTTT
>-|TRBV12-3/TRBV12-4|-|TRBJ1-1
CANSPNRDTEAFF
TGTGCCAACAGTCCCAATAGGGACACTGAAGCTTTCTTT
>TRBD1|TRBV12-3/TRBV12-4|-|TRBJ2-5
CASSWDRVQETQYF
TGTGCCAGCAGCTGGGACAGGGTCCAAGAGACCCAGTACTTC
>TRBD2|TRBV10-2|-|TRBJ2-1
CASRTSGGAIYNEQFF
TGCGCCAGCAGGACTAGCGGGGGGGCCATATACAATGAGCAGTTCTTC
>TRBD2|TRBV5-1|-|TRBJ2-3
CASSSRDGGARGTDTQYF
TGCGCCAGCAGTTCCCGCGACGGGGGGGCCAGGGGCACAGATACGCAGTATTTT
>-|TRBV5-1|-|TRBJ1-1
CASSFKQGGPEAFF
TGCGCCAGCAGCTTCAAACAGGGTGGCCCTGAAGCTTTCTTT
>TRBD2|TRBV7-2|many|TRBJ2-5
CASSLLLAGFQETQYF
TGTGCCAGCAGCTTACTCCTAGCGGGGTTCCAAGAGACCCAGTACTTC
>-|TRBV25-1|-|TRBJ1-2
CASNGGGSRDGYTF
TGTGCCAGTAATGGCGGGGGAAGCAGGGATGGCTACACCTTC
>-|TRBV15|once|TRBJ1-1
CATSRGPTEAFF
TGTGCCACCAGCAGGGGCCCCACTGAAGCTTTCTTT
>TRBD2|TRBV11-2|-|TRBJ2-3
CASSSQPLAGGPTDTQYF
TGTGCCAGCAGCTCTCAGCCCCTAGCGGGGGGCCCCACAGATACGCAGTATTTT
>-|TRBV9|-|TRBJ2-7
CASSVGPRGGSYEQYF
TGTGCCAGCAGCGTAGGGCCCAGGGGAGGATCCTACGAGCAGTACTTC
>TRBD1|TRBV20-1|-|TRBJ2-2
CSAKRQGLTGELFF
TGCAGTGCTAAACGACAGGGGTTGACCGGGGAGCTGTTTTTT
>TRBD1|TRBV7-2|-|TRBJ2-1
CASSRTGINEQFF
TGTGCCAGCAGCCGGACAGGAATCAATGAGCAGTTCTTC
>TRBD2|TRBV6-1|-|TRBJ2-1
CASILLAGGPYNEQFF
TGTGCCAGCATCCTACTAGCGGGGGGGCCCTACAATGAGCAGTTCTTC
>-|TRBV11-1|-|TRBJ2-3
CASRRGGTDTQYF
TGTGCCAGCCGACGCGGGGGCACAGATACGCAGTATTTT
>-|TRBV20-1|-|TRBJ2-5
CSARDATADQQTQYF
TGCAGTGCTAGAGATGCGACGGCGGACCAACAGACCCAGTACTTC
>TRBD1|TRBV10-3|few|TRBJ2-5
CAIRTGWEETQYF
TGTGCCATCAGGACAGGGTGGGAGGAGACCCAGTACTTC
>-|TRBV4-1|few|TRBJ2-7
CASSQDRGGPYEQYF
TGCGCCAGCAGCCAAGATAGGGGAGGCCCCTACGAGCAGTACTTC
>-|TRBV7-8|many|TRBJ1-3
CASRRGTSSGNTIYF
TGTGCCAGCCGCCGGGGAACAAGCTCTGGAAACACCATATATTTT
>TRBD1|TRBV15|few|TRBJ2-3
CATSSGVDRANTDTQYF
TGTGCCACCAGCAGTGGAGTAGACAGGGCGAACACAGATACGCAGTATTTT
>-|TRBV5-6|few|TRBJ2-1
CASSWDFGNEQFF
TGTGCCAGCAGCTGGGACTTTGGCAATGAGCAGTTCTTC
>-|TRBV3-1|-|TRBJ2-3
CASSTTSQSTDTQYF
TGTGCCAGCAGTACCACTAGCCAGAGCACAGATACGCAGTATTTT
>-|TRBV11-2|-|TRBJ2-3
CASRETSGGPDTQYF
TGTGCCAGCAGGGAGACTAGTGGGGGGCCAGATACGCAGTATTTT
>-|TRBV6-1|-|TRBJ1-3
CASSTPGEGNTIYF
TGTGCCAGCAGTACGCCGGGGGAGGGAAACACCATATATTTT
>-|TRBV6-2/TRBV6-3|few|TRBJ2-7
CASLPRGSSYEQYF
TGTGCCAGCCTCCCGAGGGGGAGCTCCTACGAGCAGTACTTC
>-|TRBV6-1|-|TRBJ1-2
CASTNGQKEGYTF
TGTGCCAGCACCAATGGACAGAAGGAAGGCTACACCTTC
>-|TRBV6-2/TRBV6-3|-|TRBJ1-6
CASSYSLQFGTSIYNSPLHF
TGTGCCAGCAGTTACTCGCTTCAATTCGGGACAAGCATATATAATTCACCCCTCCACTTT
>TRBD1|TRBV5-6|-|TRBJ1-5
CASSFRRGPSGNQPQHF
TGTGCCAGCAGCTTTCGAAGGGGGCCAAGCGGCAATCAGCCCCAGCATTTT
>-|TRBV6-2/TRBV6-3|few|TRBJ1-1
CASSPGAEAFF
TGTGCCAGCAGTCCCGGTGCCGAAGCTTTCTTT
>TRBD1|TRBV5-4|-|TRBJ2-6
CASSYRGAGANVLTF
TGTGCCAGCAGCTACAGGGGAGCGGGGGCCAACGTCCTGACTTTC
>-|TRBV9|-|TRBJ2-3
CASSVRATDTQYF
TGTGCCAGCAGCGTGCGGGCCACAGATACGCAGTATTTT
>-|TRBV7-6|-|TRBJ2-3
CASSPVGSPGTDTQYF
TGTGCCAGCAGCCCCGTCGGGTCCCCAGGCACAGATACGCAGTATTTT
>-|TRBV29-1|-|TRBJ2-5
CSARLSGGETQYF
TGCAGCGCCCGGTTAAGTGGGGGAGAGACCCAGTACTTC
>-|TRBV5-7|-|TRBJ2-7
CASSLPGASYEQYF
TGTGCCAGCAGCTTGCCGGGGGCCTCCTACGAGCAGTACTTC
>-|TRBV7-9|-|TRBJ2-2
CGSGTTNTGELFF
TGTGGATCCGGGACAACGAACACCGGGGAGCTGTTTTTT
>-|TRBV20-1|-|TRBJ1-1
CSASKKGMEAFF
TGCAGTGCTAGTAAGAAAGGCATGGAGGCTTTCTTT
>-|TRBV18|-|TRBJ1-5
CASSPGREGNQPQHF
TGTGCCAGCTCACCGGGGAGGGAAGGCAATCAGCCCCAGCATTTT
>-|TRBV2|-|TRBJ1-5
CASSVMVWDFSNQPQHF
TGTGCCAGCAGTGTAATGGTTTGGGACTTTAGCAATCAGCCCCAGCATTTT
>TRBD1|TRBV4-1|-|TRBJ2-7
CASSQVRDSSYEQYF
TGCGCCAGCAGCCAAGTGAGGGACAGCTCCTACGAGCAGTACTTC
>TRBD1|TRBV5-1|-|TRBJ2-1
CASSPGQGPHNEQFF
TGCGCCAGCAGTCCGGGACAGGGGCCTCACAATGAGCAGTTCTTC
>-|TRBV7-6|many|TRBJ2-1
CASSLEQAANEQFF
TGTGCCAGCAGCTTGGAGCAGGCGGCCAATGAGCAGTTCTTC
>TRBD1|TRBV2|-|TRBJ2-5
CASSDQTGDQETQYF
TGTGCCAGCAGTGACCAGACAGGGGACCAAGAGACCCAGTACTTC
>-|TRBV13|few|TRBJ1-1
CASSRTANTEAFF
TGTGCCAGCAGCCGGACAGCCAACACTGAAGCTTTCTTT
>-|TRBV7-9|-|TRBJ2-7
CASSLRGIYEQYF
TGTGCCAGCAGCTTACGAGGGATCTACGAGCAGTACTTC
>-|TRBV5-1|-|TRBJ2-2
CASSRDPRWTGELFF
TGCGCCAGCAGCCGGGACCCTAGATGGACCGGGGAGCTGTTTTTT